Listed below are T cell receptor beta chains from one sample, sequenced in a study of early stage breast cancer tumors. TCRdb's table, derived via immunoSEQ multiplex PCR, lists solely in-frame clones and lacks some. Of some 11,000 clones in the sample, about two thirds were seen once. The sequenced sample consisted of breast tumor tissue. Receptors were obtained from a person aged 40-50 years with breast cancer. Both conserved end residues are trimmed from each CDR3.

j_call,v_call,cdr3_aa
TRBJ1-1,TRBV10-3,AISESGGWVTNTEAF
TRBJ1-1,TRBV6-1,AVLRRTLNTEAF
TRBJ2-5,TRBV5-1,ASSLSSGKEETQY
TRBJ1-1,TRBV11-2,ASSLRQAVRTEAF
TRBJ1-2,TRBV7-9,ASSLAGQGYGYT
TRBJ2-6,TRBV19,ASSIDPTGANVLT
TRBJ2-1,TRBV11-2,ASSLGTGTSVNEQF
TRBJ2-5,TRBV27,ASSRQGTETQY
TRBJ2-3,TRBV6-4,ASSLTSGSTDTQY
TRBJ2-1,TRBV6-6,ASSYGAGSHNEQF
TRBJ1-5,TRBV6-1,ASSGRGAPGGNQPQH
TRBJ2-3,TRBV29-1,SVEGTSGEIDTQY
TRBJ1-3,TRBV18,ASSRSDSGNTIY
TRBJ2-1,TRBV6-1,ASSELAGDYNEQF
TRBJ1-2,TRBV5-4,ASRPGGADYGYT
TRBJ1-4,TRBV19,ASSFSAATNEKLF
TRBJ1-2,TRBV5-1,ASSYDSLYGYT
TRBJ2-5,TRBV5-1,ASRRAFQETQY
TRBJ2-1,TRBV6-5,ASSYGAGVSNEQF
TRBJ2-1,TRBV2,ASEGTSDRYNEQF
TRBJ2-1,TRBV6-5,ASSYLGQGADEQF
TRBJ2-7,TRBV10-1,ASSEIGYEQY
TRBJ2-1,TRBV11-3,ATGLAGGVSGDEQF
TRBJ2-7,TRBV15,ATSRGTASSYEQY
TRBJ1-6,TRBV27,ASQSSYNSPLH
TRBJ1-3,TRBV7-8,ASSIDARAGNTIY
TRBJ1-2,TRBV2,ASAPKKLYGYT